A single T cell receptor beta chain is shown here with its context. Germline and junction disagree at one end, which may indicate a read error. This CDR3 is 14 amino acids long. The V gene's germline CDR1 is SGHAT and CDR2 FQNNGV. Clinical symptoms and serum thyroxine were used for diagnosis; TRAb, thyroid ultrasound and orbital computed tomography were also relied on. The starting material, around 9.3 ml of fresh peripheral blood, provided the PBMCs. The data are from a study of Graves' ophthalmopathy and Graves' hyperthyroidism. Whole-study context: Blood was drawn at initial diagnosis, before any treatment.

The authors amplified TCR beta CDR3 regions, and they did so from RNA transcripts for repertoire sequencing. The authors performed first-round RT-PCR with HTBI primers and then a second-round multiplex PCR. One entry per CDR3 protein results from TCRdb running MiXCR on the multiplex PCR reads. Found here are about 660,000 distinct CDR3 sequences, roughly 41% of them singletons; the top ten hold more than 2.5%. This TCR derives from an adult man with Graves' ophthalmopathy. The chain is built from TRBV11-2 and TRBJ1-2; no definite D call. The specimen sequenced was peripheral blood. This chain's CDR3 is CARSPRADNYGYTF. CDR3 sequence (DNA): TGTGCCCGCAGCCCCCGGGCAGATAACTATGGCTACACCTTC.